This T cell receptor (beta chain) was sequenced for a study of CD8 T cells in Susac syndrome. RNA, at about 0.45 to 1 ug, was reverse transcribed with random hexamers. TCRdb called the immunoSEQ multiplex PCR reads again in MiXCR, with one record for every CDR3 protein. Found here are 300,000 to 350,000 distinct CDR3 sequences, 90% to 95% of them singletons; the top ten hold over 0.065%. The clonotype originates from a human donor with multiple sclerosis. Specimen: CD4+ T cells from PBMCs.

The chain's CDR3 is CASIGNRGLREQYF. CDR3 bases: TGTGCCAGCATTGGGAACAGGGGGCTCCGCGAGCAGTACTTC. The genes are TRBV2 and TRBJ2-7; 9 bases align to TRBD1. Germline V CDR1 and CDR2: SNHLY, FYNNEI. The CDR3 length is 14 residues. The V gene end was trimmed by 7 bases and the J gene end by 6 bases; junction bases not matched to a gene: 10.